This T cell receptor (beta chain) is drawn from a study of blood T cells in healthy people across ages (dated by TCRdb to between 2015 and 2017). Regarding the complete study: In model experiments, template switching captured about one uniquely barcoded TCR beta cDNA molecule for every two T cells. The study analyzed two additional independent replicas of 1 million unique cDNA reads from the same blood draw for two donors, one aged 18 to 29 and one aged 80 or older. Donors of different ages were randomly distributed across sequencing lanes to avoid experimental bias. To track age-related changes in TCR beta repertoire diversity, the study relied on deep sequencing normalized with unique cDNA molecular identifiers. Four age groups were formed from the donors: young (average roughly 15 years), middle-aged (around 37), aged (around 68) and long-lived (around 80). General study outcomes and caveats: As age increased, observed TCR beta diversity per million T cells dropped in a roughly linear way, and a significant reduction was already evident by age 40. The percentage of naive T cells measured by flow cytometry correlated strongly with observed TCR beta diversity. Estimates of total diversity based on one million sequenced T cells were regarded as lower bounds and as underestimates. Since profiling was done on bulk unsorted PBMCs, naive and antigen-experienced compartments could not be conclusively compared. Because the CMV infection status of the donors was unknown, age-related changes in expanded clonotypes may potentially have been confounded. Compared with the aged group, more naive CD4+ T cells, fewer expanded clones and increased TCR diversity were shown by the long-lived group, suggesting age selection.

Systemically healthy Caucasian individuals from Russia, over 30 in total and aged roughly 6 to 100 years, were included as donors. Each donor gave 8 to 10 milliliters of peripheral blood, collected into EDTA-treated Vacutainer tubes. PBMCs were isolated by Ficoll-Paque density-gradient centrifugation, with at least 6.5 million obtained per sample. Total RNA, at least 5 micrograms per sample, was extracted from PBMCs with Trizol reagent. The percentages of naive CD45RAhigh/CD27high T cells were determined by flow cytometry on a PBMC aliquot from every donor. The CDR1 and CDR2 encoded by the germline V gene are SQVTM and ANQGSEA. Taken from cysteine to phenylalanine, the CDR3 has 13 residues. Only the CDR3 DNA stays, 39 bases, in frame from base 1. Relative to germline, V is missing 7 bases and J is missing 3 bases, with 6 bases of the junction outside any gene match. Library creation used 5' RACE. The sequencer listed for this sample is Illumina HiSeq 2500. A second PCR of about 6 to 11 cycles was run with a J-beta primer mix and a sample-barcoded 5' primer. A template-switch 5' adaptor carrying 12 random nucleotides introduced a unique molecular identifier onto each TCR beta cDNA molecule. At least 2.5 million CDR3-containing paired-end reads were obtained from each sample. All of the RNA was converted into first-strand cDNA using the Mint cDNA synthesis kit, with a TRBC-specific oligonucleotide serving as the primer. Following uracil-DNA glycosylase treatment, all cDNA underwent a first 18-cycle PCR with the universal primers M1SS and BC2_uni_R. Processing in the source paper ran as follows. Each sample was normalized by randomly selecting 1 million high-quality reads, each carrying a distinct molecular identifier. Reads with shared molecular identifiers were discarded instead of being binned into consensus sequences. CDR3 identification, clonotype clustering and error correction used MiTCR with a Q25 quality threshold and the strictest error-elimination algorithm. Lower-bound total TCR beta diversity was estimated with a nonparametric unseen species model using Euler transformation. Using fastp trimming at Q25 and MiXCR clonotype assembly, TCRdb reanalyzed the public sequencing data and kept in-frame beta chains. Each CDR3 protein gets just one entry, which takes the most common genes and DNA from the rows behind it. These V and J calls derive from TCRdb rather than the authors' analysis. Present in this sample are 500,000 to 600,000 distinct CDR3 sequences, roughly 28% of which were seen just once. Approximately 18% of the sample is taken by the ten largest.

In regard to this clonotype: The specificity of this receptor is unknown. The input lacks base qualities; no much larger clone sits a single base away.

The sequence was collected from a woman in her 70s in good health. The rearranged segments are TRBV29-1 and TRBJ1-2, with 9 bases aligning to TRBD1. The sample was blood. The CDR3 is CSGAQGAYYGYTF. The DNA is as follows: TGCAGCGGCGCACAGGGGGCGTACTATGGCTACACCTTC.